The 2 T cell receptor beta chains below all came from one sample that was sequenced in a study of a mutant IDH1 vaccine in newly diagnosed glioma. This sample's time point: week 47, end of study. Mutant IDH1 20-mer peptide, at 300 ug, made up each vaccine dose, with topical imiquimod. The antigens for these receptors are not known. The data were produced by immunoSEQ multiplex PCR, yet TCRdb's version contains in-frame clones alone and is incomplete. The sample yields around 60,000 clones, roughly four fifths seen once. Here the sequenced sample was PBMCs, taken from a glioma patient whose treatment included an IDH1 peptide vaccine. The receptors were gathered from a man aged 25-45 years with glioma.

V usage is TRBV5-6 and J usage is TRBJ1-1, with 8 positions matching TRBD1. There are 13 residues in the CDR3. CDR1 is SGHDT, CDR2 YYEEEE, per germline. V shed 2 bases, J shed 8 bases, and the junction held 5 bases outside the gene matches. The CDR3 loop is CASSFPAGGEAFF. The CDR3 DNA sequence: TGTGCCAGCAGCTTTCCGGCAGGGGGCGAAGCTTTCTTT.

The chain uses TRBV6-1 and TRBJ2-7, with D hard to call. V was pared by 7 bases and J by 2 bases, with 15 bases between. Germline V gene data show CDR1 as MNHNS and CDR2 as SASEGT. The length of the CDR3 is 14 residues. The CDR3 reads CASTNSITAYEQYF. Here the CDR3 DNA reads TGTGCCAGCACTAACTCCATAACTGCCTACGAGCAGTACTTC.